What follows are 4 T cell receptor beta chains derived from one specimen sequenced in a study of blood T cell repertoires in COVID-19. Clones were sequenced by immunoSEQ multiplex PCR, and TCRdb holds only the in-frame ones, with some missing. Here the sample spans 140,000 or so clones, roughly nine tenths being singletons. The sequenced sample was peripheral blood. These receptors all stem from a human donor in a cohort sampled during active COVID-19.

V usage is TRBV7-9 and J usage is TRBJ1-2, with D hard to call. Germline V lookup: CDR1 SEHNR, CDR2 FQNEAQ (reference sequence). The CDR3 is 11 amino acids. V was trimmed by 8 bases and J by 4 bases, leaving 8 bases between them. Here the CDR3 DNA reads TGTGCCAGCGGAGGAGTCTATGGCTACACCTTC. Translation: CASGGVYGYTF.

The V call is TRBV18, the J call TRBJ1-5; D possibly corresponds to TRBD1 (6 bases). Germline V gene data show CDR1 as KGHSH and CDR2 as LQKENI. The CDR3 covers 15 residues. V was trimmed by 2 bases and J by 0 bases, leaving 8 bases between them. The CDR3 sequence: CASSPETGSNQPQHF. The DNA for the CDR3 is TGTGCCAGCTCACCAGAGACAGGTAGCAATCAGCCCCAGCATTTT.

CDR3 in amino acids: CAWSTSRGNTIYF. The CDR3 DNA reads TGTGCCTGGAGTACCTCCAGAGGAAACACCATATATTTT. This rearrangement joins TRBV30 to TRBJ1-3; no reliable D call. This CDR3 is 13 amino acids long. The germline V and J ends were trimmed by 2 bases and 4 bases, with 9 bases remaining between them. Germline V gives CDR1 GTSNPN, CDR2 SVGIG (reference sequence).

This clone showed up just a few times. J is TRBJ1-1 and V is TRBV5-1; D is unclear. V shed 0 bases and J shed 1 base, with 7 bases lying between them. The CDR3 runs 14 residues. The V gene's germline CDR1 is SGHRS and CDR2 YFSETQ. CDR3 residues: CASSLVPSNTEAFF. DNA for the CDR3: TGCGCCAGCAGCTTGGTTCCATCGAACACTGAAGCTTTCTTT.